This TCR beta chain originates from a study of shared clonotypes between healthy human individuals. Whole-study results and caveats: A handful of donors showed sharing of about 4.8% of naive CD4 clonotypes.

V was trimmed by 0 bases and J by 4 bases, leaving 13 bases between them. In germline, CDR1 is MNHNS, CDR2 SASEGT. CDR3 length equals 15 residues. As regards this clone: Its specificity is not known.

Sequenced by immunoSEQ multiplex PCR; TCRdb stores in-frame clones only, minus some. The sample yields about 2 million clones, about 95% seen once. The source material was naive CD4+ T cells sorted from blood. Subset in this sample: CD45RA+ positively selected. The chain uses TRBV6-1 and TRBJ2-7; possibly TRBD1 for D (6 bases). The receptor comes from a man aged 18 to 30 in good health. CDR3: CASSEADRSPYEQYF. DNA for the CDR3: TGTGCCAGCAGTGAAGCCGACAGGAGTCCGTACGAGCAGTACTTC.